A selection of T cell receptor beta chains follows, all from one sample in a study of shared clonotypes between healthy human individuals. Sequencing was performed with immunoSEQ multiplex PCR; in TCRdb, only in-frame clones are kept and a portion is missing. Of 500,000 or so clones listed, about 96% are singletons. Sequenced: naive CD4+ T cells sorted from blood. Receptor source: a woman in her twenties or thirties in good health. The CDR3 runs from the conserved cysteine through the conserved F or W. The order of the fields is J gene, D gene, V gene, clone size, CDR3 protein, CDR3 DNA. The D gene is left open where the match is weak. Some rows have no size entry. The others give once, few or many, or a class for an expanded clone.

TRBJ2-7 | TRBD1 | TRBV5-4 | . | CASSRTGRGTGSSYEQYF | TGTGCCAGCAGCCGGACAGGACGCGGAACGGGATCGTCCTACGAGCAGTACTTC
TRBJ2-7 | TRBD2 | TRBV29-1 | once | CSVGGAGVGYEQYF | TGCAGCGTCGGCGGAGCGGGAGTAGGGTACGAGCAGTACTTC
TRBJ1-6 | . | TRBV9 | . | CASSATGDPRSPLHF | TGTGCCAGCAGCGCGACAGGAGATCCCCGGTCACCCCTCCACTTT
TRBJ2-1 | TRBD2 | TRBV19 | . | CASSSSGNNHNEQFF | TGTGCCAGTAGTTCCAGCGGGAATAATCACAATGAGCAGTTCTTC
TRBJ1-2 | . | TRBV10-1 | . | CASRAPSVRFTF | TGCGCCAGCAGAGCCCCCAGTGTCCGATTCACCTTC
TRBJ2-7 | TRBD2 | TRBV6-1 | . | CASRGASGAYEQYF | TGTGCCAGCCGGGGCGCTAGCGGTGCCTACGAGCAGTACTTC
TRBJ2-5 | . | TRBV5-4 | . | CASSLAGETQYF | TGTGCCAGCAGCTTGGCGGGAGAGACCCAGTACTTC
TRBJ1-5 | . | TRBV19 | . | CASSIGHSNQPQHF | TGTGCCAGTAGTATCGGACACAGCAATCAGCCCCAGCATTTT
TRBJ2-7 | TRBD1 | TRBV5-1 | . | CASSPPGQGGYEQYF | TGCGCCAGCAGCCCTCCCGGACAGGGTGGGTACGAGCAGTACTTC
TRBJ2-7 | . | TRBV11-2 | . | CASSLVLGPYEQYF | TGTGCCAGCAGCTTAGTGTTGGGACCCTACGAGCAGTACTTC
TRBJ2-3 | . | TRBV5-1 | . | CASSSAGTDTDTQYF | TGCGCCAGCAGCTCGGCCGGGACTGACACAGATACGCAGTATTTT
TRBJ2-1 | TRBD2 | TRBV30 | . | CAWTRTPTSGRGHEQFF | TGTGCCTGGACCCGTACCCCCACTAGCGGGAGAGGTCATGAGCAGTTCTTC
TRBJ1-1 | TRBD1 | TRBV2 | once | CASSLQGAGTEAFF | TGTGCCAGCAGTTTACAGGGGGCAGGCACTGAAGCTTTCTTT
TRBJ2-7 | . | TRBV2 | . | CATGPPSTPYEQYF | TGTGCCACTGGACCACCTTCTACTCCCTACGAGCAGTACTTC
TRBJ2-1 | . | TRBV5-1 | . | CASSLEVAGNEQFF | TGCGCCAGCAGCTTGGAGGTAGCTGGGAATGAGCAGTTCTTC
TRBJ2-3 | . | TRBV6-6 | . | CASSYGPDTQYF | TGTGCCAGCAGTTACGGACCAGATACGCAGTATTTT
TRBJ1-1 | . | TRBV30 | . | CAWSVRLGTQAFF | TGTGCCTGGAGTGTACGTTTAGGGACTCAAGCTTTCTTT
TRBJ2-7 | . | TRBV28 | . | CASSYLSSYEQYF | TGTGCCAGCAGTTACCTGAGCTCCTACGAGCAGTACTTC
TRBJ2-7 | . | TRBV7-2 | . | CASKLYGDEFYEQYF | TGTGCCAGCAAGTTGTACGGGGACGAGTTCTACGAGCAGTACTTC
TRBJ2-5 | TRBD2 | TRBV11-3 | . | CASSHGGSGRTETQYF | TGTGCCAGCAGCCACGGCGGTAGCGGGAGAACAGAGACCCAGTACTTC
TRBJ2-1 | TRBD2 | TRBV7-9 | . | CASSLKREINEQFF | TGTGCCAGCAGCTTAAAGCGGGAGATCAATGAGCAGTTCTTC